This is a list of T cell receptor beta chains from one sample in a study of T cells in Graves' hyperthyroidism and ophthalmopathy. MiXCR, run by TCRdb on the multiplex PCR reads, gives a single entry per CDR3 protein. The repertoire includes about 600,000 distinct CDR3 sequences, around 16% of them detected once, and approximately 3.5% sits in the top ten. The sample was blood. Every receptor here comes from a woman aged 40 to 50 with Graves' ophthalmopathy. Each CDR3 is given with its conserved first and last residue. The order of the fields is V gene, clone size, D gene, J gene, CDR3 DNA, CDR3 protein. A D gene is named only where the DNA matches it firmly. Part of the rows lack a size; the others show once, few, many or a class for expanded clones.

V: TRBV2; size: many; D: TRBD1; J: TRBJ1-1; DNA: TGTGCCAGCAAAATACAGGGGTACACTGAAGCTTTCTTT; CDR3: CASKIQGYTEAFF
V: TRBV11-2; size: few; D: TRBD2; J: TRBJ2-1; DNA: TGTGCCAGCAGAAAAATAGCGGGAGGGCCAGGGAATGAGCAGTTCTTC; CDR3: CASRKIAGGPGNEQFF
V: TRBV28; size: many; D: -; J: TRBJ2-1; DNA: TGTGCCACGCGCTCGGATAGCTCCTACAATGAGCAGTTCTTC; CDR3: CATRSDSSYNEQFF
V: TRBV12-3/TRBV12-4; size: many; D: TRBD1; J: TRBJ1-2; DNA: TGTGCCAGCAATAAACAGGGGGCTGGCTATGGCTACACCTTC; CDR3: CASNKQGAGYGYTF
V: TRBV4-1; size: -; D: TRBD1; J: TRBJ2-7; DNA: TGCGCCAGCAGTCTTCCCTCGACAGGGGTCGAGCAGTACTTC; CDR3: CASSLPSTGVEQYF
V: TRBV7-2; size: few; D: -; J: TRBJ2-5; DNA: TGTGCCAGCAGCTTAGTATGGGCTAGCCGAGAGACCCAGTACTTC; CDR3: CASSLVWASRETQYF
V: TRBV7-9; size: many; D: -; J: TRBJ2-5; DNA: TGTGCCAGCCGATTGCTGGAGACCCAGTACTTC; CDR3: CASRLLETQYF
V: TRBV28; size: many; D: TRBD2; J: TRBJ2-7; DNA: TGTGCCAGCAGTCCGGGACTAGCGGGTTCCCTCCACGAGCAGTACTTC; CDR3: CASSPGLAGSLHEQYF
V: TRBV7-9; size: many; D: TRBD2; J: TRBJ2-7; DNA: TGTGCCAGCAGCTCCACAACTAGCGAGGCCTACGAGCAGTACTTC; CDR3: CASSSTTSEAYEQYF
V: TRBV7-3; size: -; D: -; J: TRBJ2-2; DNA: TGTGCCAGCAGCTGGGGGGCCAACACCGGGGAGCTGTTTTTT; CDR3: CASSWGANTGELFF
V: TRBV6-2/TRBV6-3; size: many; D: -; J: TRBJ2-2; DNA: TGTGCCAGCATTCGGGGGAGAACAAACACCGGGGAGCTGTTTTTT; CDR3: CASIRGRTNTGELFF
V: TRBV5-1; size: -; D: TRBD2; J: TRBJ2-7; DNA: TGCGCCAGCAGCAGGGGACTAGCGGGAGTTGGGCCCTACGAGCAGTACTTC; CDR3: CASSRGLAGVGPYEQYF
V: TRBV12-3/TRBV12-4; size: many; D: TRBD1; J: TRBJ1-5; DNA: TGTGCCAGCAGTCAGGGACAGGGTAACAATCAGCCCCAGCATTTT; CDR3: CASSQGQGNNQPQHF
V: TRBV12-3/TRBV12-4; size: many; D: TRBD1; J: TRBJ1-1; DNA: TGTGCCAGCAGGTGGGGACAGGAGAACACTGAAGCTTTCTTT; CDR3: CASRWGQENTEAFF
V: TRBV5-1; size: few; D: -; J: TRBJ2-2; DNA: TGCGCCAGCAGTTCTGGTTTCCTCAACACCGGGGAGCTGTTTTTT; CDR3: CASSSGFLNTGELFF
V: TRBV12-3/TRBV12-4; size: -; D: -; J: TRBJ2-1; DNA: TGTGCCAGCAGTTTCGGGGGGACAGCCTACAATGAGCAGTTCTTC; CDR3: CASSFGGTAYNEQFF
V: TRBV7-2; size: -; D: TRBD2; J: TRBJ2-5; DNA: TGTGCCAGCAGCTTAGTAGCGGGGCCCCGGGAGACCCAGTACTTC; CDR3: CASSLVAGPRETQYF
V: TRBV3-1; size: many; D: -; J: TRBJ1-6; DNA: TGTGCCAGCAGCCAGATTAACTTAAATTCACCCCTCCACTTT; CDR3: CASSQINLNSPLHF
V: TRBV6-1; size: -; D: TRBD1; J: TRBJ1-5; DNA: TGTGCCAGCCACAGGGGGACGGGCGGACAGCCCCAGCATTTT; CDR3: CASHRGTGGQPQHF
V: TRBV9; size: few; D: -; J: TRBJ2-3; DNA: TGTGCCAGCAGCACCTGGACTTCAGATACGCAGTATTTT; CDR3: CASSTWTSDTQYF
V: TRBV24-1; size: -; D: TRBD1; J: TRBJ1-1; DNA: TGTGTCACCAGAAGACAGGGGGATGGTGAAGCTTTCTTT; CDR3: CVTRRQGDGEAFF
V: TRBV20-1; size: few; D: -; J: TRBJ1-2; DNA: TGCAGTGCTAGAGATCAGGGGTACTATGGCTACACCTTC; CDR3: CSARDQGYYGYTF
V: TRBV2; size: many; D: -; J: TRBJ2-5; DNA: TGTGCCAGCACGGTGTTTCGCGGGCAAGAGACCCAGTACTTC; CDR3: CASTVFRGQETQYF
V: TRBV5-1; size: many; D: TRBD1; J: TRBJ1-1; DNA: TGCGCCAGCAGCTTGTATGTGGGACAGCGGAACACTGAAGCTTTCTTT; CDR3: CASSLYVGQRNTEAFF
V: TRBV7-9; size: few; D: -; J: TRBJ2-1; DNA: TGTGCCAGCAGCTCATTATTGGAAGGGACTGGGGGGTTCTTC; CDR3: CASSSLLEGTGGFF
V: TRBV9; size: -; D: TRBD2; J: TRBJ2-2; DNA: TGTGCCAGCAGCGCAGCCTCAGGAGCGGGGATCGGGGAGCTGTTTTTT; CDR3: CASSAASGAGIGELFF
V: TRBV5-1; size: many; D: -; J: TRBJ1-1; DNA: TGCGCCAGCAGCTACGGGGGGCTGGGAACTGAAGCTTTCTTT; CDR3: CASSYGGLGTEAFF
V: TRBV15; size: -; D: -; J: TRBJ1-4; DNA: TGTGCCACCAGCAGAGATACAGGGTCAACTAATGAAAAACTGTTTTTT; CDR3: CATSRDTGSTNEKLFF
V: TRBV20-1; size: many; D: -; J: TRBJ2-7; DNA: TGCAGTGCTAGAGGAGCCTACGAGCAGTACTTC; CDR3: CSARGAYEQYF
V: TRBV12-3/TRBV12-4; size: many; D: -; J: TRBJ1-5; DNA: TGTGCCAGCAGTCAGTTTCGCGGGGGTGGTAGTCAGCCCCAGCATTTT; CDR3: CASSQFRGGGSQPQHF
V: TRBV7-6; size: many; D: -; J: TRBJ2-1; DNA: TGTGCCAGCAGCCTACGGAGGGGGGAATCCTACAATGAGCAGTTCTTC; CDR3: CASSLRRGESYNEQFF
V: TRBV30; size: many; D: -; J: TRBJ1-4; DNA: TGTGCCTGGAGTTTTCGACCTAATGAAAAACTGTTTTTT; CDR3: CAWSFRPNEKLFF
V: TRBV20-1; size: many; D: TRBD2; J: TRBJ2-1; DNA: TGCAGTGCTAGAGATCCTAGCGGGATCTTAGGGTCCTACAATGAGCAGTTCTTC; CDR3: CSARDPSGILGSYNEQFF
V: TRBV19; size: few; D: TRBD1; J: TRBJ1-4; DNA: TGTGCCAGTAGACTGGACAGGGGGAGTGAAAAACTGTTTTTT; CDR3: CASRLDRGSEKLFF
V: TRBV3-1; size: -; D: -; J: TRBJ1-5; DNA: TGTGCCAGCAGCCAAGGGTTTGACAGCAATCAGCCCCAGCATTTT; CDR3: CASSQGFDSNQPQHF
V: TRBV6-1; size: -; D: -; J: TRBJ1-2; DNA: TGTGCCACCCGTCAGGGTTCCTGTGGCTACACCTTC; CDR3: CATRQGSCGYTF
V: TRBV6-1; size: few; D: -; J: TRBJ1-1; DNA: TGTGCCAGCAGACCCACAGGGAGGCAGAACACTGAAGCTTTCTTT; CDR3: CASRPTGRQNTEAFF
V: TRBV2; size: many; D: -; J: TRBJ2-5; DNA: TGTGCCAGCAGACCCGGCCTCGAGACCCAGTACTTC; CDR3: CASRPGLETQYF
V: TRBV6-1; size: -; D: -; J: TRBJ1-3; DNA: TGTGCCAGCAGTGAAGCGGCACAGGGTCTCGGAAACACCATATATTTT; CDR3: CASSEAAQGLGNTIYF
V: TRBV28; size: many; D: -; J: TRBJ2-3; DNA: TGTGCCAACTCCTCCTTCACGAGGGCTCAGATTGCGGGTGGCACAGATACGCAGTATTTT; CDR3: CANSSFTRAQIAGGTDTQYF
V: TRBV19; size: -; D: -; J: TRBJ1-3; DNA: TGTGCCAGTACGGCGACTAGCTCTGGAAACACCATATATTTT; CDR3: CASTATSSGNTIYF
V: TRBV20-1; size: many; D: TRBD1; J: TRBJ1-1; DNA: TGCAGTGCTGCCGGAGACAGGGGCAACACTGAAGCTTTCTTT; CDR3: CSAAGDRGNTEAFF
V: TRBV28; size: -; D: TRBD2; J: TRBJ2-3; DNA: TGTGCCCGACGGACTAGCGGCTTGTGCACAGATACGCAGTATTTT; CDR3: CARRTSGLCTDTQYF
V: TRBV6-1; size: few; D: -; J: TRBJ2-2; DNA: TGTGCCAGCAGTGTGTCCTACAGGGGAGGCACCGGGGAGCTGTTTTTT; CDR3: CASSVSYRGGTGELFF
V: TRBV2; size: many; D: -; J: TRBJ1-5; DNA: TGTGCCAGCAACTTGTATCAGGGCAATCAGCCCCAGCATTTT; CDR3: CASNLYQGNQPQHF
V: TRBV11-2; size: many; D: -; J: TRBJ2-2; DNA: TGTGCCAGCAGCCTCAGGGGTGCAACAGGTCCGAACACCGGGGAGCTGTTTTTT; CDR3: CASSLRGATGPNTGELFF
V: TRBV5-1; size: few; D: -; J: TRBJ2-1; DNA: TGCGCCAGCAGATTGATCCAGGGGAATGAGCAGTTCTTC; CDR3: CASRLIQGNEQFF
V: TRBV30; size: many; D: TRBD2; J: TRBJ2-7; DNA: TGTGCCTGGAGTCCAGCGGGAATAGGCGAGCAGTACTTC; CDR3: CAWSPAGIGEQYF
V: TRBV2; size: few; D: TRBD2; J: TRBJ2-2; DNA: TGTGCCAGCAGTAAAAGTCCGGGACTAGCGGCGAACACCGGGGAGCTGTTTTTT; CDR3: CASSKSPGLAANTGELFF
V: TRBV29-1; size: -; D: -; J: TRBJ2-2; DNA: TGCAGCGTTGTCCTGTCCGTCGGGGAGCTGTTTTTT; CDR3: CSVVLSVGELFF
V: TRBV18; size: -; D: -; J: TRBJ2-3; DNA: TGTGCCAGCTCACTCGGGTGGGGCGGCAGCACAGATACGCAGTATTTT; CDR3: CASSLGWGGSTDTQYF
V: TRBV2; size: many; D: -; J: TRBJ2-7; DNA: TGTGCCAGTGGACCTAATACCTACGAGCAGTACTTC; CDR3: CASGPNTYEQYF
V: TRBV6-2/TRBV6-3; size: few; D: TRBD1; J: TRBJ2-1; DNA: TGTGCCAGCAGTTTAGGGACAGCTACCTACAATGAGCAGTTCTTC; CDR3: CASSLGTATYNEQFF
V: TRBV12-3/TRBV12-4; size: -; D: -; J: TRBJ2-2; DNA: TGTGCCAGCCGACTCCTTAGCGTATCGAACACCGGGGAGCTGTTTTTT; CDR3: CASRLLSVSNTGELFF
V: TRBV10-3; size: -; D: -; J: TRBJ2-2; DNA: TGTGCCATCAGTGACGGCACCGGGGAGCTGTTTTTT; CDR3: CAISDGTGELFF
V: TRBV28; size: many; D: -; J: TRBJ2-5; DNA: TGTGCCAGCAGTTTTGGGGGACGTCGGGAGAAGGAGACCCAGTACTTC; CDR3: CASSFGGRREKETQYF
V: TRBV3-1; size: many; D: TRBD1; J: TRBJ2-2; DNA: TGTGCCAGCAGCCCACGGACAGGGGACACCGGGGAGCTGTTTTTT; CDR3: CASSPRTGDTGELFF
V: TRBV6-1; size: few; D: -; J: TRBJ1-5; DNA: TGTGCCAGCAGTGAACTAGGGAGCGCCATCAATCAGCCCCAGCATTTT; CDR3: CASSELGSAINQPQHF
V: TRBV28; size: -; D: TRBD2; J: TRBJ2-7; DNA: TGTGCCAGCAGGAAAGCGGGAGCCGTCTACGAGCAGTACTTC; CDR3: CASRKAGAVYEQYF
V: TRBV6-2/TRBV6-3; size: -; D: TRBD1; J: TRBJ1-2; DNA: TGTGCCAGCAGTACCACCGGGACAGGGGTCGGCTACACCTTC; CDR3: CASSTTGTGVGYTF